This T cell receptor beta chain was obtained from a study of blood T cell repertoires in COVID-19. Followed over time, Seattle patients had been enrolled while infection was active. In the authors' workflow: Amplifying reference gene primers gave estimates of nucleated cell counts. Only in-frame clones appear in the TCRdb table, and some are missing; sequencing was by immunoSEQ multiplex PCR. The V and J calls and clone size come from that table; D and trimming were worked out from the DNA. This table has about 160,000 clones, more than 75% appearing once. Germline V gene data show CDR1 as SNHLY and CDR2 as FYNNEI. V lost 6 bases, J lost 2 bases, and 13 bases lay in between. CDR3 length: 14 amino acids.

The receptor comes from an older woman with COVID-19, enrolled during active disease. The sequencing input was peripheral blood. The J gene is TRBJ1-2, the V gene TRBV2; no clear D gene. The CDR3 sequence: CASSVERRNYGYTF. In nucleotides, the CDR3 is TGTGCCAGCAGCGTAGAAAGGCGGAACTATGGCTACACCTTC.